This T cell receptor (beta chain) derives from a study of T cell responses to AZD1222 COVID-19 vaccine. To note about this clone: As yet, its antigen is unknown.

The germline V gene has CDR1 SGHVS and CDR2 FQNEAQ. The CDR3 loop spans 16 amino acids. The J segment lost 7 bases and the V segment lost 1 base, leaving 10 bases of the junction unmatched. Whole-study findings and limits: At 160-218 and 743-854, vaccine-associated CD4 TCRs were dominant, and they spanned spike.

Only in-frame clones appear in the TCRdb table, and some are missing; sequencing was by immunoSEQ multiplex PCR. This table holds approximately 300,000 clones, almost 95% found once. The origin of this receptor is an adult who received the AZD1222 COVID-19 vaccine. Sequenced here: peripheral blood, sampled 28 days after the second AZD1222 dose. The V and J genes are TRBV7-8 and TRBJ2-7; 10 bases map to TRBD1. For the CDR3, the DNA is TGTGCCAGCAGCTTAGTTGGGACAGGGGAAAATAATGAGCAGTACTTC. Its protein is CASSLVGTGENNEQYF.